This TCR beta chain stems from a study of cytomegalovirus exposure and HLA in healthy donors. As concerns this clone: Its cognate antigen is unknown. One end of the junction does not line up with germline, which may come from a read error.

Healthy bone marrow donors made up the donors. Findings and limits, study-wide: Later analysis suggested links between common viral pathogens and several top significant clusters. Roughly uniform depth of sequencing across donors was assumed in presence/absence analyses. Associated with cytomegalovirus, according to the listing, were 150 to 200 TCR beta chains.

Vbeta (60) and Jbeta (13) primers were used in the PCR. Generated by immunoSEQ multiplex PCR, the TCRdb table keeps only in-frame clones and is missing some. The sample holds roughly 150,000 clones, about four fifths seen once. Germline V gene lookup returns CDR1 SEHNR and CDR2 FQNEAQ (reference sequence). The CDR3 consists of 12 residues. The V and J genes are TRBV7-9 and TRBJ2-1; no reliable D call. The sequence came from a woman between 40 and 55 years old in good health and CMV-seropositive. Sequenced: PBMCs. The CDR3 DNA follows: TGTTCCAGCAGCCAGACGGGCAATGAGCAGTTCTTC. As protein: CSSSQTGNEQFF.